This TCR beta chain was captured by sequencing in a study of T-cell reconstitution after alpha-beta-depleted transplantation in children. Study-wide findings and caveats: Among T cells one year after transplant, newly produced cells accounted for most counts and diversity. Recipient T cells and thymic progenitors that survived were the source of the high TCRbeta diversity seen at day 60 in some patients. Expanded graft clones numbering several hundred reportedly gave rise to alpha-beta T cells about two months after transplant.

This clonotype was detected a few times. The target antigen is unknown. Construction of the TCRbeta library involved unique molecular identifiers. TCRdb itself ran the PCR reads through MiXCR, one entry per CDR3 protein. The sample yields 900,000 or so distinct CDR3 sequences, approximately 15% seen once. This TCR came from a male patient between 5 and 17 years old who had a stem cell transplant for acute lymphoblastic leukemia, so the T cells may come from the graft donor. Sequences were derived from PBMCs, mostly from graft donor cells, sampled 360 days after TCRalphabeta/CD19-depleted stem cell transplant.

For the CDR3, the DNA is TGTGCCAGCAGCCCGGACCGGGCCCCTTCCTACGAGCAGTACTTC. Residues: CASSPDRAPSYEQYF. The chain links TRBV13 to TRBJ2-7; D gene unclear. From germline, CDR1 is PRHDT and CDR2 FYEKMQ (reference sequence). Deletions cut 5 bases from V and 1 base from J, with 15 bases between. The CDR3 is 15 residues long. Full variable domain (outside the CDR3, taken from reference TRBV13 and TRBJ2-7): AAGVIQSPRHLIKEKRETATLKCYPIPRHDTVYWYQQGPGQDPQFLISFYEKMQSDKGSIPDRFSAQQFSDYHSELNMSSLELGDSALYFCASSPDRAPSYEQYFGPGTRLTVT.